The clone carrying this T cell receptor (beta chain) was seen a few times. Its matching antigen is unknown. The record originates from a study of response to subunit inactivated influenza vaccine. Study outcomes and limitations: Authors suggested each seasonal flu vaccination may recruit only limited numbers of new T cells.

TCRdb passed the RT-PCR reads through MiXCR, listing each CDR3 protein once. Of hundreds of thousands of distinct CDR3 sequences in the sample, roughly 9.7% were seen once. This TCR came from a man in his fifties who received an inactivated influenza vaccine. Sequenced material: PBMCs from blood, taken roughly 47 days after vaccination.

The CDR3 DNA sequence: TGTGCCAGCAGCCCCAGGGACGGCGGGGCCCAGCATTTT. This codes for CASSPRDGGAQHF. The rearrangement links TRBV6-1 to TRBJ1-5; D possibly corresponds to TRBD1 (5 bases). The V and J ends lost 6 bases and 11 bases respectively, with 17 bases between them. CDR1 is MNHNS and CDR2 is SASEGT in the germline V gene. The CDR3 covers 13 residues.